The following is a T cell receptor beta chain sequence with its context. V shed 4 bases and J shed 1 base, with 13 bases lying between them. This CDR3 has 15 amino acids. Germline-derived CDR1 and CDR2 are SNHLY and FYNNEI. In Seattle, patients joined the study during active infection and were tracked longitudinally. The data were obtained in a study of blood T cell repertoires in COVID-19. Turning to the study itself: COVID-19 samples from acute and convalescent phases originated in the United States, Italy and Spain. Nucleic acid was either cDNA or gDNA, and it came from T cells, B-cell-depleted T cells, or PBMCs.

As originally analysed: From reference gene primer amplification, estimates of nucleated cell counts were derived. Only in-frame clones appear in the TCRdb table, and some are missing; sequencing was by immunoSEQ multiplex PCR. Clone size and the V and J calls come from that table; the DNA yielded D and trimming. The table has some 260,000 clones, 88% seen once. Material for sequencing was peripheral blood. The TCR comes from a woman in her seventies with COVID-19, enrolled during active disease. The chain carries TRBV2 and TRBJ1-2, with TRBD1 as a possible D gene (6 bases). DNA for the CDR3: TGTGCCAGCAGTGGGGGGAACAGGGTTAACTATGGCTACACCTTC. Translation gives CASSGGNRVNYGYTF.